The rows below give T cell receptor beta chains drawn from one sample of a study of blood T cells in healthy people across ages. TCRdb recomputed calls from the 5' RACE reads with MiXCR, one row per CDR3 protein. The sample has roughly 700,000 distinct CDR3 sequences, roughly 25% seen once. This sample also belongs to another study, concerning T cells of mothers and their children.

The material sequenced was blood. The receptors here all came from a boy younger than 18 in good health. Each CDR3 is given with its conserved first and last residue. D genes are given only for firm matches. Not all rows give a size; the values are once, few, many and, for expanded clones, a class.

V gene: TRBV16
J gene: TRBJ2-3
D gene: NA
clone size: few
CDR3 DNA: TGTGCCAGCAGCCCCCAGACGTTTACTAGCACAGATACGCAGTATTTT
CDR3 protein: CASSPQTFTSTDTQYF

V gene: TRBV24-1
J gene: TRBJ2-1
D gene: NA
clone size: few
CDR3 DNA: TGTGCCACCAGTGATTTCAACAATGAGCAGTTCTTC
CDR3 protein: CATSDFNNEQFF

V gene: TRBV10-3
J gene: TRBJ2-5
D gene: NA
clone size: NA
CDR3 DNA: TGTGCCATCAGTGAAGTGGGGGAGACCCAGTACTTC
CDR3 protein: CAISEVGETQYF

V gene: TRBV5-1
J gene: TRBJ2-1
D gene: TRBD1
clone size: few
CDR3 DNA: TGCGCCAGCTCCGGGACAGGGGAAGAGGATGAGCAGTTCTTC
CDR3 protein: CASSGTGEEDEQFF

V gene: TRBV7-2
J gene: TRBJ2-7
D gene: NA
clone size: NA
CDR3 DNA: TGTGCCAGCAGGCTATCCGGGACCCCTGTTTACTTC
CDR3 protein: CASRLSGTPVYF

V gene: TRBV7-3
J gene: TRBJ1-5
D gene: NA
clone size: few
CDR3 DNA: TGTGCCAGCGGAGACGGGGGGCTTCAGCCCCAGCATTTT
CDR3 protein: CASGDGGLQPQHF

V gene: TRBV6-5
J gene: TRBJ2-5
D gene: NA
clone size: few
CDR3 DNA: TGTGCCAGCAGTTACATAGGGGGGCACGAAGAGACCCAGTACTTC
CDR3 protein: CASSYIGGHEETQYF

V gene: TRBV28
J gene: TRBJ2-1
D gene: TRBD1
clone size: few
CDR3 DNA: TGTGCCAGCAGTCCAAACCGGGACAGGATTTACAATGAGCAGTTCTTC
CDR3 protein: CASSPNRDRIYNEQFF

V gene: TRBV5-1
J gene: TRBJ2-3
D gene: NA
clone size: few
CDR3 DNA: TGCGCCAGCAGCTCATTACAAGATACGCAGTATTTT
CDR3 protein: CASSSLQDTQYF

V gene: TRBV20-1
J gene: TRBJ2-3
D gene: NA
clone size: NA
CDR3 DNA: TGCAGTGCTCCCAAGTCGGGCACAGATACGCAGTATTTT
CDR3 protein: CSAPKSGTDTQYF

V gene: TRBV29-1
J gene: TRBJ2-7
D gene: NA
clone size: NA
CDR3 DNA: TGCAGCGTTGCTGACAGGACCTCCTACGAGCAGTACTTC
CDR3 protein: CSVADRTSYEQYF

V gene: TRBV5-4
J gene: TRBJ2-1
D gene: NA
clone size: NA
CDR3 DNA: TGTGCCAGCAGCTCCAATAAGGGACGGCGCAATGAGCAGTTCTTC
CDR3 protein: CASSSNKGRRNEQFF

V gene: TRBV24-1
J gene: TRBJ2-1
D gene: TRBD2
clone size: few
CDR3 DNA: TGTGCCACCAGTGCCATAGCGGGGGGGTACAATGAGCAGTTCTTC
CDR3 protein: CATSAIAGGYNEQFF